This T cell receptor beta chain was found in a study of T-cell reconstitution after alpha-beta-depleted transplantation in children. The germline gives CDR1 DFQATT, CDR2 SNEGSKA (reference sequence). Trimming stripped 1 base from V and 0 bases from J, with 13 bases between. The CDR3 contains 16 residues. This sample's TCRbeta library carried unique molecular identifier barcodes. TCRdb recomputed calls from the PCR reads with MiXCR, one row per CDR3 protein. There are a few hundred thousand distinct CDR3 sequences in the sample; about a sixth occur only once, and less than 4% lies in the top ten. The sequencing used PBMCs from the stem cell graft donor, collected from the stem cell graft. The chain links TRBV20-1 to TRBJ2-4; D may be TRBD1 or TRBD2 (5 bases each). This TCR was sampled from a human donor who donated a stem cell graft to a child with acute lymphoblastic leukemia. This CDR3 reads CSARGRGDKAKNIQYF. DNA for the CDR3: TGCAGTGCTAGAGGTCGAGGGGATAAAGCCAAAAACATTCAGTACTTC.